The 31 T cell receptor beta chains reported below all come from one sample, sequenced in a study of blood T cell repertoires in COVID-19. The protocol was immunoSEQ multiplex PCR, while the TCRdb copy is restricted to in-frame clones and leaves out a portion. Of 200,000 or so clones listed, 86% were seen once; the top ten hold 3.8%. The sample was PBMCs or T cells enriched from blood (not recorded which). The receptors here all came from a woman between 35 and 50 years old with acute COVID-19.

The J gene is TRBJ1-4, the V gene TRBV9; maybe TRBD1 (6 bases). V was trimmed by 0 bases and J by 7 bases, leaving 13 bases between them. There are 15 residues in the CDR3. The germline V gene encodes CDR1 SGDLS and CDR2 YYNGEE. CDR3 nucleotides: TGTGCCAGCAGCGTAGCTACAGGGCGGGCTGAAAAACTGTTTTTT. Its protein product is CASSVATGRAEKLFF.

CDR3 protein: CASSPGPAGELFF. DNA for the CDR3: TGTGCCAGCAGTCCGGGTCCCGCGGGGGAGCTGTTTTTT. V gene TRBV12-3 or TRBV12-4 combines with J gene TRBJ2-2; D uncertain. CDR3 length: 13 residues. Trimming shortened V by 5 bases and J by 8 bases, and 12 bases separated the two germline ends.

CDR3 amino acids: CASSRTGGTDDTQYF. CDR3 in DNA: TGTGCCAGCAGCCGGACAGGGGGCACAGATGATACGCAGTATTTT. The rearrangement uses TRBV5-8 and TRBJ2-3, with TRBD1 identical over 11 bases. The germline gives CDR1 SGHTS, CDR2 YDEGEE. The ends lost 4 bases at V and 6 bases at J; junction bases unmatched: 7. This CDR3 is built from 15 residues.

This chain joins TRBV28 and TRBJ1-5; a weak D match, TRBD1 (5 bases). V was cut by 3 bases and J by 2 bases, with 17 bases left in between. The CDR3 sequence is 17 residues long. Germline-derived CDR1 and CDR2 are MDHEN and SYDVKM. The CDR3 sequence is CASSLDPVREGNQPQHF. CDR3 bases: TGTGCCAGCAGTTTGGACCCGGTCAGGGAGGGCAATCAGCCCCAGCATTTT.

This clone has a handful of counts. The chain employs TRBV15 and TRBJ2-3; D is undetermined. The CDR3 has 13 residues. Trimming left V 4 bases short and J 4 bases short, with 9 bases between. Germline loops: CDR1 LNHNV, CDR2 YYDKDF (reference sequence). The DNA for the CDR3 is TGTGCCACCAGCACATTAAGCTCAGATACGCAGTATTTT. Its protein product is CATSTLSSDTQYF.

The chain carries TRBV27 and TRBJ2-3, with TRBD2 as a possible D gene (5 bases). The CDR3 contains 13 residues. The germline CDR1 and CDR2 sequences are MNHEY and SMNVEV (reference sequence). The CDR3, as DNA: TGTGCGAACGGGAAGGGATACACAGATACGCAGTATTTT. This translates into CANGKGYTDTQYF.

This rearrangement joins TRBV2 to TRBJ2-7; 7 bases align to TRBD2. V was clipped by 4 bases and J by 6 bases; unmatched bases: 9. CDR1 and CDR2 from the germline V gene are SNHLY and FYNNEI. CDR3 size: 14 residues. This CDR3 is CASSVSGTPGEQYF. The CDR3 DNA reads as TGTGCCAGCAGTGTCAGCGGGACCCCCGGCGAGCAGTACTTC.

CDR3 region: CASSQGKTSGMTDTQYF. CDR3 sequence (DNA): TGTGCCAGCAGCCAAGGGAAGACTAGCGGGATGACAGATACGCAGTATTTT. This sequence joins TRBV4-2 and TRBJ2-3; TRBD2 matches 11 bases. The V and J ends lost 1 base and 3 bases, in that order; junction bases with no gene match: 6. Germline CDR1 reads LGHNA; CDR2 reads YNFKEQ. The CDR3 runs to 17 residues.

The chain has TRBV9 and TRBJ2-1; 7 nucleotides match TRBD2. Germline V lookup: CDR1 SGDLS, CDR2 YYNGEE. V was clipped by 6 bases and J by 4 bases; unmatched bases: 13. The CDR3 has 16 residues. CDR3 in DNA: TGTGCCAGCACCCCGGGGGGAGCCGCATTTTACAATGAGCAGTTCTTC. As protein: CASTPGGAAFYNEQFF. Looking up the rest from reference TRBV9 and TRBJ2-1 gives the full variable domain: DSGVTQTPKHLITATGQRVTLRCSPRSGDLSVYWYQQSLDQGLQFLIQYYNGEERAKGNILERFSAQQFPDLHSELNLSSLELGDSALYFCASTPGGAAFYNEQFFGPGTRLTVL.

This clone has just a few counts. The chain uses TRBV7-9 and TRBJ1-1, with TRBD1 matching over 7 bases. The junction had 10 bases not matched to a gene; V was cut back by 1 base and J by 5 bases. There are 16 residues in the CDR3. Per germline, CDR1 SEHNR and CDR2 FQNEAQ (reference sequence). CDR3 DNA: TGTGCCAGCAGCTTAGGAACAGGGGCCCCGCTTACTGAAGCTTTCTTT. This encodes CASSLGTGAPLTEAFF. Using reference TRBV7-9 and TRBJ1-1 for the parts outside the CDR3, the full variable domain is DTGVSQNPRHKITKRGQNVTFRCDPISEHNRLYWYRQTLGQGPEFLTYFQNEAQLEKSRLLSDRFSAERPKGSFSTLEIQRTEQGDSAMYLCASSLGTGAPLTEAFFGQGTRLTVV.

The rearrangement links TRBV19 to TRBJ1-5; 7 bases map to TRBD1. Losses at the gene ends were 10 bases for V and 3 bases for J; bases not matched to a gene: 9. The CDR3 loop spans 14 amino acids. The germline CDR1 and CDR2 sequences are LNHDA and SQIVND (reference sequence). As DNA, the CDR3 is TGTGCCACTTCTGACAGGGCTTTCAATCAGCCCCAGCATTTT. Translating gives CATSDRAFNQPQHF.

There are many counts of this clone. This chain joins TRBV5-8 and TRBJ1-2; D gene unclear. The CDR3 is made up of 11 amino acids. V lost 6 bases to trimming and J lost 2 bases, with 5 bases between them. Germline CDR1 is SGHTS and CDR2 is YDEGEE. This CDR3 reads CASTQNYGYTF. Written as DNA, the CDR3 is TGTGCCAGCACCCAAAACTATGGCTACACCTTC.

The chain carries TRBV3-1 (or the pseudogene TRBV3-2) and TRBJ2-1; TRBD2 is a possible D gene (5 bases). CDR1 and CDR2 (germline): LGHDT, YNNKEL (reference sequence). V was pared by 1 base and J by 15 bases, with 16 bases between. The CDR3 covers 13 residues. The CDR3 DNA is TGTGCCAGCAGCCAAGTTTCGGAACGGGGTCTGTTCTTC. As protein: CASSQVSERGLFF.

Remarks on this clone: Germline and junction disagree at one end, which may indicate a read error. The CDR3 DNA reads TGTGCCAGCAGCGGTACCGGGACTAGTGTTATTGACTTC. It is translated as CASSGTGTSVIDF. The chain recombines TRBV9 with TRBJ2-5; 8 bases are shared with TRBD2. The CDR3 runs to 13 residues. Germline V lookup: CDR1 SGDLS, CDR2 YYNGEE.

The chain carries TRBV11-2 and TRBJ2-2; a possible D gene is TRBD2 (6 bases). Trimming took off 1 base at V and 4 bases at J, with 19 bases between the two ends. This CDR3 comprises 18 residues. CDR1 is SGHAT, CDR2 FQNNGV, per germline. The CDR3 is CASSLAPWHPEGTGELFF. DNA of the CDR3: TGTGCCAGCAGCTTAGCACCATGGCACCCGGAGGGCACCGGGGAGCTGTTTTTT.

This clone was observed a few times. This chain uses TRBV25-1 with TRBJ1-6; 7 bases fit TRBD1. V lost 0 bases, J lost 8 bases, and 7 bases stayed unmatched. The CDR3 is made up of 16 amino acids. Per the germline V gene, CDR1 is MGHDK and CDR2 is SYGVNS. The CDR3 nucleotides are TGTGCCAGCAGTGAATATAAGAAGACAGGGTATTCACCCCTCCACTTT. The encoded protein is CASSEYKKTGYSPLHF.

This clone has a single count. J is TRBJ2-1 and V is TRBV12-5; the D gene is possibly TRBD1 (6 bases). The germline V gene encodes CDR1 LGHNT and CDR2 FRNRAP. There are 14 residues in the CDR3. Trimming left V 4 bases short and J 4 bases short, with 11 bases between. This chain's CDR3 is CASGSQGWYNEQFF. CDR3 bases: TGTGCTAGTGGTTCCCAGGGGTGGTACAATGAGCAGTTCTTC.

CDR3 in DNA: TGTGCCAGCAGCTTTGATGGGACAGGGGAGGGATACACCTTC. It is translated as CASSFDGTGEGYTF. The chain has TRBV7-9 and TRBJ1-2; 10 bases are a match to TRBD1. The CDR3 has 14 amino acids. Germline loops: CDR1 SEHNR, CDR2 FQNEAQ (reference sequence). V was pared by 3 bases and J by 11 bases, with 9 bases of the junction left unmatched.

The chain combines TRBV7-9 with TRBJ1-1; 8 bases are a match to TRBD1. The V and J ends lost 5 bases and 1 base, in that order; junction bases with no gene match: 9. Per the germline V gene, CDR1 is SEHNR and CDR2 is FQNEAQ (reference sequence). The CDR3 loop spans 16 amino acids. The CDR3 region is CASSRGQGSANTEAFF. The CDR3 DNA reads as TGTGCCAGCAGCAGAGGACAGGGAAGCGCGAACACTGAAGCTTTCTTT.

The CDR3 region is CASSSLGGGVNYNEQFF. In nucleotides, the CDR3 is TGTGCCAGCAGTTCCCTCGGGGGGGGAGTCAACTACAATGAGCAGTTCTTC. The chain combines TRBV27 with TRBJ2-1; 8 nucleotides line up with TRBD2. This CDR3 spans 17 amino acids. V shed 4 bases and J 3 bases; nucleotides not matched to a gene: 11. The germline V gene encodes CDR1 MNHEY and CDR2 SMNVEV (reference sequence).

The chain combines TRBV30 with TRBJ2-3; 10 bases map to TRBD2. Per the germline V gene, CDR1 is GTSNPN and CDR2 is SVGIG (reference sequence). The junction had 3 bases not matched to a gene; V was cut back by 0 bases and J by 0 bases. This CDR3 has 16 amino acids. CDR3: CAWSVGTSVSTDTQYF. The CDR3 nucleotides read TGTGCCTGGAGTGTAGGGACTAGCGTAAGCACAGATACGCAGTATTTT.

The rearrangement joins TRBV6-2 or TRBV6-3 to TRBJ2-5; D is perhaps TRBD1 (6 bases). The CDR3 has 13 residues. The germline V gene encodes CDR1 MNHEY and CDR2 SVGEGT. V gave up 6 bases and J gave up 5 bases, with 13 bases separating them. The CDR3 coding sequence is TGTGCCAGCAGCAACAGGGTCCAGGAGACCCAGTACTTC. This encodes CASSNRVQETQYF.

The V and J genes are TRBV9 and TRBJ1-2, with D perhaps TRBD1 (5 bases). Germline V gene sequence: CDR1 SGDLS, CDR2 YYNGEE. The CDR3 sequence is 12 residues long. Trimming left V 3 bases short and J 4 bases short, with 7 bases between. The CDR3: CASSGDSYGYTF. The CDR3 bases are TGTGCCAGCAGCGGCGACAGCTATGGCTACACCTTC. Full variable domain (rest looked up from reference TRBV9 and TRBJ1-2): DSGVTQTPKHLITATGQRVTLRCSPRSGDLSVYWYQQSLDQGLQFLIQYYNGEERAKGNILERFSAQQFPDLHSELNLSSLELGDSALYFCASSGDSYGYTFGSGTRLTVV.

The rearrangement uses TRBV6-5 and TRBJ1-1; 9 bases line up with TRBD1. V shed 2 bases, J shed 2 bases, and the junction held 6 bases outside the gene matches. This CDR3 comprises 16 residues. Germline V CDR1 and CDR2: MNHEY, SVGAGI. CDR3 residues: CASSYATGGFNTEAFF. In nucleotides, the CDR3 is TGTGCCAGCAGTTACGCGACAGGGGGATTTAACACTGAAGCTTTCTTT.

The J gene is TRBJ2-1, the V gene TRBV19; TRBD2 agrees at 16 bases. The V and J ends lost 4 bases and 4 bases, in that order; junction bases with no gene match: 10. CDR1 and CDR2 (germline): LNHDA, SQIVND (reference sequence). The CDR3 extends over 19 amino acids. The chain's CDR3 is CASSTGTSGRVWGYNEQFF. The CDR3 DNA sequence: TGTGCCAGTAGTACGGGGACTAGCGGGAGGGTTTGGGGATACAATGAGCAGTTCTTC.

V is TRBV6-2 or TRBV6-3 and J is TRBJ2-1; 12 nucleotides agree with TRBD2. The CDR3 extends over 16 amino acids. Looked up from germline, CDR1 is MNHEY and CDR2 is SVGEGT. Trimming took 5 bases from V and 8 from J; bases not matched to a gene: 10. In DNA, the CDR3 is TGTGCCAGCAGTCGAGCCCCTAGCGGGGGGGGGCATGAGCAGTTCTTC. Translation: CASSRAPSGGGHEQFF.

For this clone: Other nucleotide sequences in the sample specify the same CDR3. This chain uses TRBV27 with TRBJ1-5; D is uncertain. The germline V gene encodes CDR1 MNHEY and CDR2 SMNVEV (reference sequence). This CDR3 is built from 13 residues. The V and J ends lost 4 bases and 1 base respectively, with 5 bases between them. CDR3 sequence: CASSSYSNQPQHF. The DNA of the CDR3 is TGTGCCAGCAGTTCCTACAGCAATCAGCCCCAGCATTTT.

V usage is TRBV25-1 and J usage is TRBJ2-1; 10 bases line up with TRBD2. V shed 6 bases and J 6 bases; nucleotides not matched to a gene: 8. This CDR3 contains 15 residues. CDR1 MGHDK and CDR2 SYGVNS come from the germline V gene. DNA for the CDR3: TGTGCCAGCAGCGAACGGCTAGCGGGAGTCAATGAGCAGTTCTTC. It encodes CASSERLAGVNEQFF.

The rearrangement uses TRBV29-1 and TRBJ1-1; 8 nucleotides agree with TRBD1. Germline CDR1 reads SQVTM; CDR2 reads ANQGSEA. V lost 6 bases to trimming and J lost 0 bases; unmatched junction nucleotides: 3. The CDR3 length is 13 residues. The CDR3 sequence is CSVRGLMNTEAFF. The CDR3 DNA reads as TGCAGCGTCAGGGGGCTGATGAACACTGAAGCTTTCTTT.

The CDR3 here is CASSPGTGSIYGYTF. CDR3 bases: TGTGCCAGCAGCCCGGGGACAGGGAGTATCTATGGCTACACCTTC. This sequence joins TRBV5-8 and TRBJ1-2; 9 positions agree with TRBD1. J was trimmed by 4 bases and V by 4 bases; bases with no gene match: 8. Germline V CDR1 and CDR2: SGHTS, YDEGEE. The CDR3 extends over 15 amino acids.

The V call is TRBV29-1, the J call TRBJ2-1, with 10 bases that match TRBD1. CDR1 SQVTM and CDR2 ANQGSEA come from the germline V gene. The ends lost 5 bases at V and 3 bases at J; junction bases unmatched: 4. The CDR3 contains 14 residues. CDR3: CSVLGQGNYNEQFF. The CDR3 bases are TGCAGCGTTCTGGGACAGGGGAACTACAATGAGCAGTTCTTC.